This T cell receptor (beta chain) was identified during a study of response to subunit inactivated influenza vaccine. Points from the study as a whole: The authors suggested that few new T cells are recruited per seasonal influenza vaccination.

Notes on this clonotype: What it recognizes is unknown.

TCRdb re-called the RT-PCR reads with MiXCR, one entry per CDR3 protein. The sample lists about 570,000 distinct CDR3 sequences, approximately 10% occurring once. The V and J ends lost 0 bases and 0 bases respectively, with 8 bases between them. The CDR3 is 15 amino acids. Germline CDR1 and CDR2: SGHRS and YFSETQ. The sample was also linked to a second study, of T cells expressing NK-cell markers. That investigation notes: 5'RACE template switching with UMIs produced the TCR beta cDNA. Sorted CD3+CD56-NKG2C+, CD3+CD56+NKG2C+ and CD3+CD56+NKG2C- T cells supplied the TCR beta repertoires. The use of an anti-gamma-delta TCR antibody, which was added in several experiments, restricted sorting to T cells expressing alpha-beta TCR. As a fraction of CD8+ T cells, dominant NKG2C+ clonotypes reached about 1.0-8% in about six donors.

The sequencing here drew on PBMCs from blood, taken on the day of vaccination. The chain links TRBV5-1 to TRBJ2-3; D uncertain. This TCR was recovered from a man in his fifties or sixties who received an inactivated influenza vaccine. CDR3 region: CASSLDRASTDTQYF. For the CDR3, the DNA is TGCGCCAGCAGCTTGGACAGAGCTAGCACAGATACGCAGTATTTT.